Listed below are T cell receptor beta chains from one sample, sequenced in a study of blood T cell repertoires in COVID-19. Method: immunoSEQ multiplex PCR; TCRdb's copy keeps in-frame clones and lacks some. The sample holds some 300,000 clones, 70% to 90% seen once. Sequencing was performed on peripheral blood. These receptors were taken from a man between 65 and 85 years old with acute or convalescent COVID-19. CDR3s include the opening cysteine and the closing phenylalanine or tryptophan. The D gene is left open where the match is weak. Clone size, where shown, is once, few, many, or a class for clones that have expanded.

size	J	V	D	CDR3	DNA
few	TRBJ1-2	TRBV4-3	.	CASSPQGLRYGYTF	TGCGCCAGCAGCCCACAGGGTCTGCGGTATGGCTACACCTTC
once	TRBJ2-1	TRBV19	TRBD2	CASSILLSGEFNNEQFF	TGTGCCAGTAGTATCCTCCTTAGCGGGGAATTTAACAATGAGCAGTTCTTC
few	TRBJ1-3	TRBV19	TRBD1	CASSVWDSSGNTIYF	TGTGCCAGTAGTGTCTGGGACAGCTCTGGAAACACCATATATTTT
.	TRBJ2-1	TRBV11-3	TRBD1	CASSRSPGQVDLDEQFF	TGTGCCAGCAGTCGTTCGCCGGGACAGGTTGATCTCGATGAGCAGTTCTTC
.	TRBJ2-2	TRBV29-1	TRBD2	CSVELADNTGELFF	TGCAGCGTTGAACTAGCGGATAACACCGGGGAGCTGTTTTTT
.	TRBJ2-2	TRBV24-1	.	CATSDLSSRDTGELFF	TGTGCCACCAGTGATTTGAGTTCTCGGGACACCGGGGAGCTGTTTTTT
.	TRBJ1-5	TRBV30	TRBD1	CAWSPGGAGQPQHF	TGTGCCTGGAGTCCAGGGGGCGCGGGGCAGCCCCAGCATTTT
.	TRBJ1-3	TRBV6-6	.	CASSLGHDSGNTIYF	TGTGCCAGCAGCCTCGGACACGACTCTGGAAACACCATATATTTT
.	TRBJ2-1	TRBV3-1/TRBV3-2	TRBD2	CASSQVSGSAGNEQFF	TGTGCCAGCAGCCAAGTTAGCGGGAGCGCAGGGAATGAGCAGTTCTTC
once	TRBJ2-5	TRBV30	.	CAWSVQGGRETQYF	TGTGCCTGGAGTGTACAAGGTGGGAGAGAGACCCAGTACTTC
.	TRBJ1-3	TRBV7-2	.	CASSSRGTAGNTIYF	TGTGCCAGCAGCTCCAGGGGAACGGCTGGAAACACCATATATTTT
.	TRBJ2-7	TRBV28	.	CASSSIPGVMYF	TGTGCCAGCAGTTCCATTCCAGGGGTCATGTACTTC
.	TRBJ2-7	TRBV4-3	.	CASSPRAHSYEQYF	TGCGCCAGCAGCCCGCGGGCCCACTCCTACGAGCAGTACTTC
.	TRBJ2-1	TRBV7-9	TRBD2	CASSLLKGAGGGNEQFF	TGTGCCAGCAGCTTACTAAAAGGAGCGGGAGGGGGCAATGAGCAGTTCTTC
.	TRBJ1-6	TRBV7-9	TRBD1	CASSSTGGRPPLHF	TGTGCCAGCAGCTCGACAGGGGGCAGGCCACCCCTCCACTTT
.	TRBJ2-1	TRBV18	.	CASSPLRAGFNEQFF	TGTGCCAGCTCACCCCTAAGGGCAGGGTTCAATGAGCAGTTCTTC